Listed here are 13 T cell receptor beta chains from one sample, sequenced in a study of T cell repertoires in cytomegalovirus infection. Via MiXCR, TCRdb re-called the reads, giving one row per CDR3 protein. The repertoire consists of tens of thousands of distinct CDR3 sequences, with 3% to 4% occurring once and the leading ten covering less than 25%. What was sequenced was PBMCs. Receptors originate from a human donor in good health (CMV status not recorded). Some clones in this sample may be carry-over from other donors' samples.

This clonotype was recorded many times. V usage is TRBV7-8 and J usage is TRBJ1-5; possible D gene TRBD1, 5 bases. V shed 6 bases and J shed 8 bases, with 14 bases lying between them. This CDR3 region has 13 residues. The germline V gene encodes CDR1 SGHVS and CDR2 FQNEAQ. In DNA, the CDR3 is TGTGCCAGCAGTTTACAGGAAATCAAGCCCCAGCATTTT. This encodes CASSLQEIKPQHF.

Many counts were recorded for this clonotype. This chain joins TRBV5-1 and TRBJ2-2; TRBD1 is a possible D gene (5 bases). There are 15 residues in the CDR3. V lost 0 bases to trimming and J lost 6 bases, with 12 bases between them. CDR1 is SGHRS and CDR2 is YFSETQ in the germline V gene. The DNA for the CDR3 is TGCGCCAGCAGCTTGGGGACATTGAAATCCGGGGAGCTGTTTTTT. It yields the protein CASSLGTLKSGELFF.

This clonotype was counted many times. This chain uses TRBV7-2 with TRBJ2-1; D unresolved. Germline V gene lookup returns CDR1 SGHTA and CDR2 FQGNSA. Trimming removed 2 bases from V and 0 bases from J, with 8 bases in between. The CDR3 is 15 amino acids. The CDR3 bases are TGTGCCAGCAGCTTAAGTCGTGGCTCCTACAATGAGCAGTTCTTC. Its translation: CASSLSRGSYNEQFF.

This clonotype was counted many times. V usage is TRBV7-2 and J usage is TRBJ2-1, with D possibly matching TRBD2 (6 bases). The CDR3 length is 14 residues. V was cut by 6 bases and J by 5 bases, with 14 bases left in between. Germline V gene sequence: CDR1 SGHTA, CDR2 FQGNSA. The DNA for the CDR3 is TGTGCCAGCAGTTTGCCGACTAGTCACAATGAGCAGTTCTTC. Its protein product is CASSLPTSHNEQFF.

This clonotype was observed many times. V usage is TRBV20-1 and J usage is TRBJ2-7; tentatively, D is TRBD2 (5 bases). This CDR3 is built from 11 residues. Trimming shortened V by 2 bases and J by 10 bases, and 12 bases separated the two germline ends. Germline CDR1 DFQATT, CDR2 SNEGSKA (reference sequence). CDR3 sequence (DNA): TGCAGTGCTAGAAGGACGGAGGTTCAGTACTTC. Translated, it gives CSARRTEVQYF.

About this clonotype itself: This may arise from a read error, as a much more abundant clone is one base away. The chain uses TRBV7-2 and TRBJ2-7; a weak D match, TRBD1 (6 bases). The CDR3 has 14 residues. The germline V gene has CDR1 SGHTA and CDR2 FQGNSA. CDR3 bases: TGTGTCAGCAGCCCTTCCCAGGGGATCCCTGAGCAGTACTTC. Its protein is CVSSPSQGIPEQYF.

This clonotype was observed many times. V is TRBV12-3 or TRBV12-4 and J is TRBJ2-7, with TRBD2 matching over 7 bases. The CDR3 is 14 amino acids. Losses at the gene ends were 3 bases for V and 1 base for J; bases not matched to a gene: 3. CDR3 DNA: TGTGCCAGCAGTTTCGGAGCGGGATCCTACGAGCAGTACTTC. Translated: CASSFGAGSYEQYF.

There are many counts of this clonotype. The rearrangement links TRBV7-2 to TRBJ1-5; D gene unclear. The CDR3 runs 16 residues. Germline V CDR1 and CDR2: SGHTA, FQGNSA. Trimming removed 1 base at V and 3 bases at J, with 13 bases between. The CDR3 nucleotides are TGTGCCAGCAGCTTAGATTGGGGTTTAACCAATCAGCCCCAGCATTTT. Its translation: CASSLDWGLTNQPQHF.

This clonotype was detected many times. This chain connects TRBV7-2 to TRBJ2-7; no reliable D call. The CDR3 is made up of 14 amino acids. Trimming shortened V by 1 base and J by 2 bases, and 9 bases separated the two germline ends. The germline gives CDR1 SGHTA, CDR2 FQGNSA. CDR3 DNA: TGTGCCAGCAGCTTAGAACTCCCCCCCTACGAGCAGTACTTC. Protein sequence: CASSLELPPYEQYF.

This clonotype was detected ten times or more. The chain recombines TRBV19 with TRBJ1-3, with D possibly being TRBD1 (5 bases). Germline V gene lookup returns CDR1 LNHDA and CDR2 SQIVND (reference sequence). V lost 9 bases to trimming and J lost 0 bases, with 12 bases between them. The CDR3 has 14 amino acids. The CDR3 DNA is TGTGCCAGCCGACAGAAGAGCTCTGGAAACACCATATATTTT. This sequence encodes CASRQKSSGNTIYF.

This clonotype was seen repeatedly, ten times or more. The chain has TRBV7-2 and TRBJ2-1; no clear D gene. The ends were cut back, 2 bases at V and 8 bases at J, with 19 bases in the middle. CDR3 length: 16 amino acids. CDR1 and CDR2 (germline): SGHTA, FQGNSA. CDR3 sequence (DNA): TGTGCCAGCAGCTTAATCTCGTGGAGTGGTTCGTATGAGCAGTTCTTC. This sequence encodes CASSLISWSGSYEQFF.

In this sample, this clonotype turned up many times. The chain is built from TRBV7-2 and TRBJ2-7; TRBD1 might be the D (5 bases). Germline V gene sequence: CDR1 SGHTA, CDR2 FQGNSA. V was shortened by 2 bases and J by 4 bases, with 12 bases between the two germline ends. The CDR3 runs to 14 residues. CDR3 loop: CASSLSRTQYEQYF. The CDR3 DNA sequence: TGTGCCAGCAGCTTAAGTCGGACACAGTACGAGCAGTACTTC.

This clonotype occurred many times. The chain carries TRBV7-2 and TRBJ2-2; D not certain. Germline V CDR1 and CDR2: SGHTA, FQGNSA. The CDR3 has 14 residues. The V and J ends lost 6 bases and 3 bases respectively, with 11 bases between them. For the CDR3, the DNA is TGTGCCAGCAGTACACGACCCGACACCGGGGAGCTGTTTTTT. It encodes CASSTRPDTGELFF.